These 28 T cell receptor beta chains originate from one sample sequenced in a study of early T cells in non-severe SARS-CoV-2 infection. TCRdb analysed the 5' RACE reads with MiXCR anew, one entry per CDR3 protein. This table has tens of thousands of distinct CDR3 sequences, about 16% appearing once. Input material: whole blood. The receptors shown here come from an adult who was a healthcare worker with PCR-confirmed SARS-CoV-2 infection or an uninfected control (not recorded which).

This clonotype was recorded a few times. The V gene is TRBV11-2, the J gene TRBJ2-7, with D unclear. The germline CDR1 and CDR2 sequences are SGHAT and FQNNGV. Trimming left V 5 bases short and J 4 bases short, with 15 bases between. This CDR3 has 14 residues. CDR3 nucleotides: TGTGCCAGCAGCCTGCAGGTTGGTTGGTACGAGCAGTACTTC. Its protein is CASSLQVGWYEQYF. Using reference TRBV11-2 and TRBJ2-7 for the parts outside the CDR3, the full variable domain is EAGVAQSPRYKIIEKRQSVAFWCNPISGHATLYWYQQILGQGPKLLIQFQNNGVVDDSQLPKDRFSAERLKGVDSTLKIQPAKLEDSAVYLCASSLQVGWYEQYFGPGTRLTVT.

This clonotype was seen only a few times. The chain joins TRBV11-2 to TRBJ2-5; 10 bases are shared with TRBD2. From germline, CDR1 is SGHAT and CDR2 FQNNGV. V trimming: 5 bases; J trimming: 3 bases; junction bases outside the gene matches: 6. The CDR3 runs to 15 residues. The CDR3 spells CASSPSGRSKETQYF. The CDR3 DNA reads as TGTGCCAGCAGCCCTAGCGGGAGAAGTAAAGAGACCCAGTACTTC.

This clonotype occurred many times. The V and J genes are TRBV18 and TRBJ2-1; 9 nucleotides agree with TRBD2. Germline V gene data show CDR1 as KGHSH and CDR2 as LQKENI. J lost 3 bases, V lost 4 bases, and 4 bases had no gene match. The CDR3 totals 15 residues. The CDR3 DNA reads TGTGCCAGCTCACAGGCGGGAGGGCACTACAATGAGCAGTTCTTC. It specifies CASSQAGGHYNEQFF.

The rearrangement joins TRBV10-3 to TRBJ2-7; no definite D call. The CDR3 totals 14 residues. Per germline, CDR1 ENHRY and CDR2 SYGVKD. V was shortened by 4 bases and J by 2 bases, with 12 bases between the two germline ends. CDR3 nucleotide sequence: TGTGCCATCAGTGTTGGAGAGTTTGCCTACGAGCAGTACTTC. It translates to CAISVGEFAYEQYF.

This clonotype was observed many times. The chain joins TRBV5-4 to TRBJ2-1, with TRBD1 identical over 9 bases. The J segment lost 9 bases and the V segment lost 5 bases, leaving 12 bases of the junction unmatched. Per germline, CDR1 SGHNT and CDR2 YYREEE (reference sequence). CDR3 length: 15 amino acids. The CDR3 bases are TGTGCCAGCAGGATTCCGGGACAGGGTGGGAGTGAGCAGTTCTTC. It codes for CASRIPGQGGSEQFF. The full variable domain, with the rest looked up from reference TRBV5-4 and TRBJ2-1, is ETGVTQSPTHLIKTRGQQVTLRCSSQSGHNTVSWYQQALGQGPQFIFQYYREEENGRGNFPPRFSGLQFPNYSSELNVNALELDDSALYLCASRIPGQGGSEQFFGPGTRLTVL.

This clonotype has at least ten counts. The V and J genes are TRBV29-1 and TRBJ2-7; D is unresolved. CDR3 length: 13 amino acids. Germline V gene data show CDR1 as SQVTM and CDR2 as ANQGSEA. V was clipped by 2 bases and J by 2 bases, with 10 bases between them. For the CDR3, the DNA is TGCAGCGTTGAACTCGAACAGCCCTACGAGCAGTACTTC. Translated: CSVELEQPYEQYF.

This clonotype was detected a few times. The genes are TRBV7-2 and TRBJ2-5; 9 bases map to TRBD2. CDR1 and CDR2 from the germline V gene are SGHTA and FQGNSA. The CDR3 has 17 residues. The J segment lost 4 bases and the V segment lost 5 bases, leaving 14 bases of the junction unmatched. The chain's CDR3 is CASSGGIAGGPIETQYF. Here the CDR3 DNA reads TGTGCCAGCAGCGGGGGAATTGCGGGAGGGCCAATAGAGACCCAGTACTTC.

The CDR3 region is CASSQLGPNTGELFF. The CDR3, as DNA: TGCGCCAGCAGCCAACTAGGTCCGAACACCGGGGAGCTGTTTTTT. V usage is TRBV4-3 and J usage is TRBJ2-2, with no clear D. V was cut by 2 bases and J by 0 bases, with 7 bases left in between. Germline V gene lookup returns CDR1 LGHNA and CDR2 YSLEER. This CDR3 comprises 15 residues.

This clonotype was seen many times. The chain is built from TRBV30 and TRBJ2-1; D tentatively fits TRBD1 or TRBD2 (6 bases each). The ends were cut back, 7 bases at V and 4 bases at J, with 14 bases in the middle. CDR1 is GTSNPN, CDR2 SVGIG, per germline (reference sequence). This CDR3 comprises 13 residues. The CDR3 region has the DNA TGTGCCTTTGAGGGGGGAGCTTACAATGAGCAGTTCTTC. This sequence encodes CAFEGGAYNEQFF.

This clonotype was picked up a small number of times. The chain is built from TRBV9 and TRBJ2-3, with 7 bases lining up with TRBD1. The germline V gene has CDR1 SGDLS and CDR2 YYNGEE. This CDR3 is 13 amino acids long. V was pared by 7 bases and J by 0 bases, with 2 bases of the junction left unmatched. The CDR3 is CASGQESTDTQYF. The CDR3 DNA reads TGTGCCAGCGGACAGGAAAGCACAGATACGCAGTATTTT. Combining the CDR3 with reference TRBV9 and TRBJ2-3 gives the whole variable domain DSGVTQTPKHLITATGQRVTLRCSPRSGDLSVYWYQQSLDQGLQFLIQYYNGEERAKGNILERFSAQQFPDLHSELNLSSLELGDSALYFCASGQESTDTQYFGPGTRLTVL.

This clonotype was seen only a few times. The V and J genes are TRBV2 and TRBJ1-5; 8 bases line up with TRBD1. Germline V gene lookup returns CDR1 SNHLY and CDR2 FYNNEI. V was clipped by 6 bases and J by 2 bases; unmatched bases: 0. CDR3 length: 13 residues. The chain's CDR3 is CASRGQGNQPQHF. CDR3 nucleotide sequence: TGTGCCAGCAGGGGACAGGGCAATCAGCCCCAGCATTTT.

The rearrangement uses TRBV14 and TRBJ2-7; 7 bases fit TRBD2. The CDR3 runs 14 residues. V shed 4 bases and J 0 bases; nucleotides not matched to a gene: 3. CDR1 SGHDN and CDR2 FVKESK come from the germline V gene. CDR3 amino acids: CASSLLALSYEQYF. CDR3 nucleotide sequence: TGTGCCAGCAGCCTACTAGCGCTCTCCTACGAGCAGTACTTC.

This clonotype was seen only a few times. The chain links TRBV4-3 to TRBJ2-1; D is perhaps TRBD2 (6 bases). V lost 1 base and J lost 8, with 9 bases in between. Germline CDR1 reads LGHNA; CDR2 reads YSLEER. The CDR3 is 13 amino acids. This CDR3 reads CASSQGDWDEQFF. Written as DNA, the CDR3 is TGCGCCAGCAGCCAAGGGGACTGGGATGAGCAGTTCTTC.

This clonotype was seen repeatedly, ten times or more. This chain uses TRBV7-9 with TRBJ1-3; D gene uncertain. Trimming took off 5 bases at V and 0 bases at J, with 14 bases between the two ends. The CDR3 totals 16 residues. Germline V CDR1 and CDR2: SEHNR, FQNEAQ (reference sequence). CDR3: CASSTPVGSSGNTIYF. CDR3 coding DNA: TGTGCCAGCAGCACCCCCGTCGGCTCCTCTGGAAACACCATATATTTT.

CDR3 region: CASSKGPSAFF. Here the CDR3 DNA reads TGTGCCAGCAGCAAAGGTCCCAGTGCATTCTTC. The chain uses TRBV21-1 and TRBJ2-1; TRBD1, as called in the table, went unchecked against the DNA. TRBV21-1 is given as a pseudogene. The CDR3 contains 11 residues.

In this sample, this clonotype turned up a few times. The chain has TRBV29-1 and TRBJ1-1; D perhaps matches TRBD1 (6 bases). Germline V gene data show CDR1 as SQVTM and CDR2 as ANQGSEA. V dropped 8 bases and J dropped 5 bases, with 12 bases sitting between them. CDR3 length: 11 residues. CDR3 bases: TGCAGCACAAAAGACAGGACTGAAGCTTTCTTT. The encoded protein is CSTKDRTEAFF.

This clonotype has just a few counts. The chain links TRBV3-1 to TRBJ2-5, with TRBD1 as a possible D gene (5 bases). Trimming left V 1 base short and J 1 base short, with 7 bases between. Germline V gives CDR1 LGHDT, CDR2 YNNKEL (reference sequence). This CDR3 is built from 14 residues. The CDR3 coding sequence is TGTGCCAGCAGCCAAGGACAGATCCAAGAGACCCAGTACTTC. Translating gives CASSQGQIQETQYF.

This clonotype showed up just a few times. The genes are TRBV6-5 and TRBJ2-7, with D unclear. The germline V and J ends were trimmed by 8 bases and 0 bases, with 14 bases remaining between them. Germline V gene lookup returns CDR1 MNHEY and CDR2 SVGAGI. The CDR3 has 14 residues. The CDR3 nucleotides are TGTGCCAGCGGGAACGACAAGGCCTCCTACGAGCAGTACTTC. Its translation is CASGNDKASYEQYF.

This clonotype has a handful of counts. The chain carries TRBV11-2 and TRBJ2-1, with unresolved D. Trimming stripped 8 bases from V and 13 bases from J, with 18 bases between. The CDR3 covers 12 residues. CDR1 is SGHAT, CDR2 FQNNGV, per germline. In DNA form, the CDR3 reads TGTGCCAGCGCGGAGTGGACGGCAGGCCAGTTCTTC. Translation: CASAEWTAGQFF.

This clonotype was detected a few times. CDR3 amino acids: CASSQGFGGTDTQYF. The CDR3 coding sequence is TGTGCCAGCAGCCAAGGCTTCGGGGGCACAGATACGCAGTATTTT. This chain uses TRBV14 with TRBJ2-3; a possible D gene is TRBD2 (5 bases). This CDR3 has 15 amino acids. Trimming left V 1 base short and J 1 base short, with 9 bases between. Germline V lookup: CDR1 SGHDN, CDR2 FVKESK.

This clonotype was seen repeatedly, ten times or more. The V gene is TRBV3-1, the J gene TRBJ2-5; possible D gene TRBD2, 6 bases. Trimming left V 3 bases short and J 4 bases short, with 12 bases between. Germline assignment: CDR1 LGHDT and CDR2 YNNKEL (reference sequence). The length of the CDR3 is 14 residues. The chain's CDR3 is CASSQDGSRETQYF. The CDR3 DNA is TGTGCCAGCAGCCAGGACGGGAGTCGAGAGACCCAGTACTTC.

The rearrangement links TRBV28 to TRBJ1-4, with D possibly matching TRBD1 (5 bases). The germline CDR1 and CDR2 sequences are MDHEN and SYDVKM. CDR3 length equals 15 residues. V dropped 5 bases and J dropped 8 bases, with 18 bases sitting between them. The CDR3 DNA sequence: TGTGCCAGCAGTGCCCACCGGGACCTAGACGAAAAACTGTTTTTT. Its translation: CASSAHRDLDEKLFF.

The table lists this clonotype with a few counts. The V and J genes are TRBV3-1 and TRBJ2-5; TRBD1 or TRBD2 may be the D gene (5 bases each). The CDR3 is 17 residues long. Between the trimmed V and J ends, which lost 3 bases and 5 bases, there was a span of 22 bases. Germline values: CDR1 LGHDT, CDR2 YNNKEL (reference sequence). Here the CDR3 reads CASSHSMRGRPMETQYF. As DNA, the CDR3 is TGTGCCAGCAGCCACAGTATGAGGGGACGCCCGATGGAGACCCAGTACTTC.

This sequence joins TRBV9 and TRBJ2-5; 10 bases map to TRBD2. The V gene end was trimmed by 5 bases and the J gene end by 4 bases; junction bases not matched to a gene: 11. There are 16 residues in the CDR3. Germline CDR1 is SGDLS and CDR2 is YYNGEE. This chain's CDR3 is CASSRPIAGGRETQYF. In DNA form, the CDR3 reads TGTGCCAGCAGTCGCCCTATAGCGGGAGGCCGAGAGACCCAGTACTTC.

This clonotype was counted only a few times. The chain recombines TRBV20-1 with TRBJ2-3; 9 nucleotides line up with TRBD2. From germline, CDR1 is DFQATT and CDR2 SNEGSKA (reference sequence). The ends lost 5 bases at V and 7 bases at J; junction bases unmatched: 7. The CDR3 is made up of 13 amino acids. The CDR3 is CSAVEGLANTQYF. The CDR3 DNA reads as TGCAGTGCTGTAGAGGGACTAGCAAATACGCAGTATTTT.

This clonotype has ten or more counts. This sequence joins TRBV20-1 and TRBJ1-5; D remains ambiguous. V was pared by 3 bases and J by 5 bases, with 11 bases between. The V gene's germline CDR1 is DFQATT and CDR2 SNEGSKA (reference sequence). This CDR3 has 13 residues. The CDR3 loop reads CSASGQIDQPQHF. CDR3 sequence (DNA): TGCAGTGCTAGCGGCCAGATAGATCAGCCCCAGCATTTT.

Details on this clonotype: Because the CDR3 is missing its conserved closing phenylalanine or tryptophan, this is likely a read error. The CDR3 region is CASSEWTPFEQYL. CDR3 DNA sequence: TGCGCCAGCAGTGAGTGGACCCCTTTTGAGCAGTACCTC. V and J are TRBV6-1 and TRBJ2-7; unclear D gene. The CDR3 runs to 13 residues. Germline loops: CDR1 MNHNS, CDR2 SASEGT.

Ten or more counts support this clonotype. The chain employs TRBV6-6 and TRBJ2-7; the D gene could be TRBD1 or TRBD2 (5 bases each). V lost 4 bases to trimming and J lost 2 bases, with 9 bases between them. The CDR3 covers 13 residues. Germline CDR1 and CDR2: MNHNY and SVGAGI (reference sequence). The CDR3 region has the DNA TGTGCCAGCAGTTCGGGGCACCCCTACGAGCAGTACTTC. It specifies CASSSGHPYEQYF.